The 27 T cell receptor beta chains reported below all come from one sample, sequenced in a study of T cell responses to AZD1222 COVID-19 vaccine. Only in-frame clones appear in the TCRdb table, and some are missing; sequencing was by immunoSEQ multiplex PCR. This table has about 180,000 clones, about 91% appearing once. This specimen was peripheral blood, taken 28 days after the second AZD1222 dose. These receptors all stem from an adult who received the AZD1222 COVID-19 vaccine.

The chain uses TRBV11-3 and TRBJ2-2, with 12 nucleotides matching TRBD1. Unmatched junction bases numbered 5, after V lost 5 bases and J lost 7 bases. The length of the CDR3 is 15 residues. Germline CDR1 and CDR2: SGHNT and YENEEA. DNA of the CDR3: TGTGCCAGCAGCCCAGGGACAGGGGGCCACGGGGAGCTGTTTTTT. Protein product: CASSPGTGGHGELFF. The variable domain in full, completed from reference TRBV11-3 and TRBJ2-2, reads EAGVVQSPRYKIIEKKQPVAFWCNPISGHNTLYWYLQNLGQGPELLIRYENEEAVDDSQLPKDRFSAERLKGVDSTLKIQPAELGDSAVYLCASSPGTGGHGELFFGEGSRLTVL.

The chain joins TRBV5-6 to TRBJ1-3, with a possible D match to TRBD1 (5 bases). The germline V and J ends were trimmed by 0 bases and 0 bases, with 19 bases remaining between them. CDR3 length: 19 amino acids. Germline assignment: CDR1 SGHDT and CDR2 YYEEEE. The CDR3 sequence: CASSLAGLAGPRSGNTIYF. CDR3 nucleotide sequence: TGTGCCAGCAGCTTGGCGGGACTTGCGGGACCCCGCTCTGGAAACACCATATATTTT. The variable domain in full, completed from reference TRBV5-6 and TRBJ1-3, reads DAGVTQSPTHLIKTRGQQVTLRCSPKSGHDTVSWYQQALGQGPQFIFQYYEEEERQRGNFPDRFSGHQFPNYSSELNVNALLLGDSALYLCASSLAGLAGPRSGNTIYFGEGSWLTVV.

This chain links TRBV5-1 with TRBJ2-2; TRBD2 is a possible D gene (7 bases). This CDR3 has 16 amino acids. Looked up from germline, CDR1 is SGHRS and CDR2 is YFSETQ. Deletions cut 1 base from V and 3 bases from J, with 13 bases between. CDR3 amino acids: CASSLKRGADTGELFF. CDR3 sequence (DNA): TGCGCCAGCAGCTTGAAACGGGGGGCCGACACCGGGGAGCTGTTTTTT. The full variable domain, rest sourced from reference TRBV5-1 and TRBJ2-2, is KAGVTQTPRYLIKTRGQQVTLSCSPISGHRSVSWYQQTPGQGLQFLFEYFSETQRNKGNFPGRFSGRQFSNSRSEMNVSTLELGDSALYLCASSLKRGADTGELFFGEGSRLTVL.

The CDR3 bases are TGCAGCGCTGGAGGAAGTGGCTACACCTTC. This encodes CSAGGSGYTF. The chain uses TRBV29-1 and TRBJ1-2; D is unresolved. This CDR3 region has 10 residues. Trimming cost V 7 bases and J 7 bases, with 10 bases left between them. Germline values: CDR1 SQVTM, CDR2 ANQGSEA. Together with reference TRBV29-1 and TRBJ1-2, the CDR3 gives the full variable domain: SAVISQKPSRDICQRGTSLTIQCQVDSQVTMMFWYRQQPGQSLTLIATANQGSEATYESGFVIDKFPISRPNLTFSTLTVSNMSPEDSSIYLCSAGGSGYTFGSGTRLTVV.

The chain recombines TRBV9 with TRBJ1-3; the D gene is possibly TRBD1 (5 bases). CDR1 SGDLS and CDR2 YYNGEE come from the germline V gene. V dropped 6 bases and J dropped 1 base, with 14 bases sitting between them. The CDR3 runs 15 residues. For the CDR3, the DNA is TGTGCCAGCACTCCTACGGGGGGATCTGGAAACACCATATATTTT. It encodes CASTPTGGSGNTIYF.

This chain connects TRBV15 to TRBJ2-7, with 7 bases that match TRBD2. Trimming removed 1 base from V and 0 bases from J; junction bases left unmatched: 6. The CDR3 runs to 16 residues. From germline, CDR1 is LNHNV and CDR2 YYDKDF (reference sequence). The CDR3 coding sequence is TGTGCCACCAGCAGAGGCTGGGGGGGTTCCTCCTACGAGCAGTACTTC. The encoded protein is CATSRGWGGSSYEQYF. Based on the CDR3 plus reference TRBV15 and TRBJ2-7, the full variable domain is DAMVIQNPRYQVTQFGKPVTLSCSQTLNHNVMYWYQQKSSQAPKLLFHYYDKDFNNEADTPDNFQSRRPNTSFCFLDIRSPGLGDTAMYLCATSRGWGGSSYEQYFGPGTRLTVT.

The chain is built from TRBV5-1 and TRBJ1-1; D is possibly TRBD1 (6 bases). This CDR3 has 14 residues. CDR1 SGHRS and CDR2 YFSETQ come from the germline V gene. The V end was cut by 5 bases, the J end by 3 bases, with 14 bases between. CDR3 nucleotides: TGCGCCAGCAGGATACAGGGAAGGGACACTGAAGCTTTCTTT. Amino acids: CASRIQGRDTEAFF.

V gene TRBV5-1 combines with J gene TRBJ2-7; maybe TRBD2 (6 bases). CDR1 and CDR2 from the germline V gene are SGHRS and YFSETQ. This CDR3 has 14 amino acids. V lost 0 bases and J 2 bases, leaving 9 bases between the germline ends. The CDR3 protein is CASSLEGGAYEQYF. Here the CDR3 DNA reads TGCGCCAGCAGCTTGGAGGGCGGGGCCTACGAGCAGTACTTC.

This chain connects TRBV28 to TRBJ2-7, with 9 bases lining up with TRBD1. Per the germline V gene, CDR1 is MDHEN and CDR2 is SYDVKM. V gave up 2 bases and J gave up 5 bases; unmatched junction bases: 7. This CDR3 contains 15 residues. CDR3 DNA: TGTGCCAGCAGTTTACGGGACAGGGTGCTCCACGAGCAGTACTTC. Its protein is CASSLRDRVLHEQYF.

The rearrangement uses TRBV29-1 and TRBJ1-4, with 10 bases that match TRBD1. Trimming removed 6 bases from V and 8 bases from J; junction bases left unmatched: 3. The germline gives CDR1 SQVTM, CDR2 ANQGSEA. The CDR3 has 12 residues. The CDR3 protein is CSVETGGEKLFF. The DNA of the CDR3 is TGCAGCGTGGAGACAGGGGGCGAAAAACTGTTTTTT.

The CDR3 region is CASSSGRMDTEAFF. The CDR3 region has the DNA TGTGCCAGCAGCTCCGGACGGATGGACACTGAAGCTTTCTTT. The gene calls are TRBV9 and TRBJ1-1; no clear D gene. Germline V gene lookup returns CDR1 SGDLS and CDR2 YYNGEE. There are 14 residues in the CDR3. Trimming stripped 4 bases from V and 3 bases from J, with 13 bases between.

This clone was counted once. The chain recombines TRBV4-2 with TRBJ1-1; TRBD1 aligns across 8 bases. V was pared by 1 base and J by 5 bases, with 6 bases of the junction left unmatched. The CDR3 covers 15 residues. Germline V gene data show CDR1 as LGHNA and CDR2 as YNFKEQ. In DNA, the CDR3 is TGTGCCAGCAGCCAAGGCGACAGGGGAAAGACTGAAGCTTTCTTT. This codes for CASSQGDRGKTEAFF.

V gene TRBV4-1 combines with J gene TRBJ1-2, with 7 bases that match TRBD1. Trimming took 0 bases from V and 7 from J; bases not matched to a gene: 11. Germline CDR1 MGHRA, CDR2 YSYEKL. The CDR3 length is 16 residues. CDR3 DNA: TGCGCCAGCAGCCAAGATCCGAACAGGGGTTTTTTTGGCTACACCTTC. It yields the protein CASSQDPNRGFFGYTF.

The rearrangement links TRBV20-1 to TRBJ2-7; 11 bases map to TRBD1. The V and J ends lost 3 bases and 4 bases, in that order; junction bases with no gene match: 11. Germline V lookup: CDR1 DFQATT, CDR2 SNEGSKA (reference sequence). The CDR3 runs 16 residues. CDR3 in amino acids: CSASGTMDRGQYEQYF. The CDR3 DNA follows: TGCAGTGCTAGTGGTACAATGGACAGGGGGCAGTACGAGCAGTACTTC.

The gene calls are TRBV3-1 (or the pseudogene TRBV3-2) and TRBJ2-5; TRBD1 agrees at 11 bases. Trimming cost V 4 bases and J 1 base; bases outside gene matches: 5. CDR1 is LGHDT and CDR2 is YNNKEL in the germline V gene (reference sequence). This CDR3 is built from 16 residues. CDR3 nucleotides: TGTGCCAGCAGCCGCCGGGACAGGGGGGTCCAAGAGACCCAGTACTTC. Residues: CASSRRDRGVQETQYF.

This chain uses TRBV7-8 with TRBJ1-5; 8 nucleotides agree with TRBD1. V shed 6 bases and J 2 bases; nucleotides not matched to a gene: 6. The CDR3 length is 15 residues. In germline, CDR1 is SGHVS, CDR2 FQNEAQ. Here the CDR3 DNA reads TGTGCCAGCAGTCAGATGACAGGGGGCAATCAGCCCCAGCATTTT. The encoded protein is CASSQMTGGNQPQHF.

This clone appeared a single time. The rearrangement links TRBV7-2 to TRBJ1-5; D is perhaps TRBD1 (6 bases). In germline, CDR1 is SGHTA, CDR2 FQGNSA. Trimming cost V 5 bases and J 1 base, with 18 bases left between them. The CDR3 is 17 amino acids. CDR3: CASSQDRILGSNQPQHF. As DNA, the CDR3 is TGTGCCAGCAGCCAGGACAGAATCTTGGGGAGCAATCAGCCCCAGCATTTT.

This chain connects TRBV7-2 to TRBJ2-7, with 9 nucleotides matching TRBD1. The CDR3 is 16 amino acids. V lost 1 base, J lost 4 bases, and 8 bases stayed unmatched. Germline CDR1 and CDR2: SGHTA and FQGNSA. The CDR3 nucleotides read TGTGCCAGCAGCTTAGTACCGGGACAGGGAAATTACGAGCAGTACTTC. Amino acid sequence: CASSLVPGQGNYEQYF.

The J gene is TRBJ1-1, the V gene TRBV5-1; D unclear. This CDR3 is built from 13 residues. The ends were cut back, 4 bases at V and 3 bases at J, with 10 bases in the middle. Per germline, CDR1 SGHRS and CDR2 YFSETQ. The CDR3 DNA reads as TGCGCCAGCAGCCAGGCGCCGGACACTGAAGCTTTCTTT. Its translation is CASSQAPDTEAFF.

The gene calls are TRBV30 and TRBJ2-2; 8 nucleotides align to TRBD1. The CDR3 runs 12 residues. Germline assignment: CDR1 GTSNPN and CDR2 SVGIG (reference sequence). V lost 7 bases, J lost 6 bases, and 4 bases stayed unmatched. The CDR3 coding sequence is TGTGCCTACAAGACAGGGGCCGGGGAGCTGTTTTTT. It yields the protein CAYKTGAGELFF. Complete variable domain (other parts from reference TRBV30 and TRBJ2-2): SQTIHQWPATLVQPVGSPLSLECTVEGTSNPNLYWYRQAAGRGLQLLFYSVGIGQISSEVPQNLSASRPQDRQFILSSKKLLLSDSGFYLCAYKTGAGELFFGEGSRLTVL.

The chain carries TRBV9 and TRBJ1-3; 7 nucleotides line up with TRBD1. Germline-derived CDR1 and CDR2 are SGDLS and YYNGEE. Germline trimming cut 4 bases from V and 4 bases from J; bases unmatched to any gene: 5. The CDR3 is 14 residues long. CDR3 coding DNA: TGTGCCAGCAGCCTGACAGGGAGAGGAAACACCATATATTTT. Its protein product is CASSLTGRGNTIYF.

As DNA, the CDR3 is TGTGCCAGCAGCTTAAAAGGGGGGATATTTGGAAACACCATATATTTT. Residues: CASSLKGGIFGNTIYF. The chain uses TRBV7-8 and TRBJ1-3, with a weak D call TRBD1 (6 bases). The CDR3 has 16 residues. Germline V CDR1 and CDR2: SGHVS, FQNEAQ. Trimming took off 2 bases at V and 3 bases at J, with 14 bases between the two ends.

This chain links TRBV12-3 or TRBV12-4 with TRBJ1-1, with 8 positions matching TRBD1. The CDR3 has 13 residues. V shed 4 bases, J shed 4 bases, and the junction held 2 bases outside the gene matches. The chain's CDR3 is CASSWTGITEAFF. The CDR3 DNA reads as TGTGCCAGCAGTTGGACAGGGATCACTGAAGCTTTCTTT.

This clone was picked up one time. The chain links TRBV19 to TRBJ2-5; D remains ambiguous. The CDR3 has 16 amino acids. V dropped 0 bases and J dropped 1 base, with 12 bases sitting between them. The germline CDR1 and CDR2 sequences are LNHDA and SQIVND (reference sequence). The CDR3 is CASSIEVAAVQETQYF. The CDR3 nucleotides read TGTGCCAGTAGTATAGAAGTGGCGGCGGTCCAAGAGACCCAGTACTTC.

CDR3 in amino acids: CASSLRTSGGPLSYNEQFF. The CDR3 bases are TGCGCCAGCAGCTTGAGGACTAGCGGGGGCCCCCTCTCCTACAATGAGCAGTTCTTC. The rearrangement joins TRBV5-1 to TRBJ2-1; 13 bases line up with TRBD2. There are 19 residues in the CDR3. With V trimmed by 1 base and J by 0 bases, 7 bases remained unmatched. Germline V gene lookup returns CDR1 SGHRS and CDR2 YFSETQ.

The V and J genes are TRBV6-5 and TRBJ1-2, with TRBD1 as a possible D gene (5 bases). This CDR3 region has 13 residues. CDR1 is MNHEY and CDR2 is SVGAGI in the germline V gene. Deletions cut 5 bases from V and 4 bases from J, with 11 bases between. The CDR3 sequence: CASSTQGIYGYTF. DNA for the CDR3: TGTGCCAGCAGTACTCAGGGAATCTATGGCTACACCTTC.

This clone was found a few times. J is TRBJ2-2 and V is TRBV19, with unresolved D. Trimming left V 3 bases short and J 3 bases short, with 2 bases between. The CDR3 covers 12 residues. Germline lookup yields CDR1 LNHDA and CDR2 SQIVND (reference sequence). For the CDR3, the DNA is TGTGCCAGTAGTATTGACACCGGGGAGCTGTTTTTT. This codes for CASSIDTGELFF.